The present TCR delta chain was sequenced within a study of gamma-delta chains in newborns, infants, children. Across the study: Polyclonal expansion of innate γδ T cells after birth follows microbial exposure.

The CDR3 covers 15 residues. CDR1 is GEAIGNYY, CDR2 EKD, per germline. TCRdb called clones from the reads again using CATT. The profile shows about 16,000 delta-chain clones, 7% to 7.5% of them singletons. With respect to this clone: Germline and junction disagree at one end, which may indicate a read error. Other DNA sequences in this sample translate to the same CDR3.

This TCR was sampled from a child who was a newborn, infant or young child, either healthy, febrile or measles-vaccinated (not recorded which). The material sequenced was blood. J is TRDJ3 and V is TRDV2; no reliable D call. CDR3 in DNA: TGTGCCTGTGACACCGTTGGTTGGGACACCCGGCAGATGTTTTTC. It is translated as CACDTVGWDTRQMFF.